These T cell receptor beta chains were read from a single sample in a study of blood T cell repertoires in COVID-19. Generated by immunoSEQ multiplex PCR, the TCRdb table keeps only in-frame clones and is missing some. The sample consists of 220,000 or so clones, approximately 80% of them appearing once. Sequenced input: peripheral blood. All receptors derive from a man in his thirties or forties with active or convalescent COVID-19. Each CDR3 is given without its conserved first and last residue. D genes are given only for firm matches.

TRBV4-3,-,ASSQDKSGGNTEAF
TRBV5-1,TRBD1,ASSANTGTGGNEQF
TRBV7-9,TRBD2,ASSYTAGTSARGVKY
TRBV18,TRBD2,ASSLGLAGGAGQETQY
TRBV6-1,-,ASSDPGEPQH
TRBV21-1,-,ASQQRETRGGYRYGYT
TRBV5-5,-,ASSGEASRDSPLH
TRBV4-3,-,ASSQGLVTYEQY
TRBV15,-,ATSSDGYEQY
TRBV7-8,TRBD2,ASSFREGLFYEQY
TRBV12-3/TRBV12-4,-,ASSLGQNEQF
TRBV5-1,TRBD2,ASSLRREGETQY
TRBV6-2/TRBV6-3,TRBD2,ASSRGGNTDTQY
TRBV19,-,ASSPDRSEQF
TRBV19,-,ASSTGQPSNQPQH
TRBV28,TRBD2,ASSSGTSSFEQY
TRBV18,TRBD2,ASSPPLAGADEQY
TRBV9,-,ASSVGTESPQH
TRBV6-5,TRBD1,ASSAQGYTEAF
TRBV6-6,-,ASSYSRRGTEAF
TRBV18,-,ASSPTQGMNTEAF
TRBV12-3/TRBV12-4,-,ASSAGINQPQH
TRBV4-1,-,ASSQEYRAPYEQY
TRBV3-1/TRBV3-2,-,ASSHQWATRGETQY
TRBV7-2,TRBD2,ASSSSGGGRNEQY
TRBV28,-,ASSLRTGWTYKTEAF
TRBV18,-,ASSPPNRVYSYEQY
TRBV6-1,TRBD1,ASSEGTGDYGYT
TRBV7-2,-,ASSLQGGFEPQH
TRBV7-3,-,ASSADNYNSPLH
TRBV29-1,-,SAASTGDYEQY
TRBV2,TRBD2,ASSGDILAGVNEQY
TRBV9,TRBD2,ASSGDPGAGGPGRGDDEQF
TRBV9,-,ASSVDGGGAYGYT
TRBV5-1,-,ASSGGGPVPEQY
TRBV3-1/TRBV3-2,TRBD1,ASSQSGTGPYEQY
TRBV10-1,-,ATKVPNRVCQPQH
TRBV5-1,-,ASSLADLPETQY
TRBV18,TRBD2,ASSRTSDGEQY
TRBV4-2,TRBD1,ASSPTAGTGDEKLF